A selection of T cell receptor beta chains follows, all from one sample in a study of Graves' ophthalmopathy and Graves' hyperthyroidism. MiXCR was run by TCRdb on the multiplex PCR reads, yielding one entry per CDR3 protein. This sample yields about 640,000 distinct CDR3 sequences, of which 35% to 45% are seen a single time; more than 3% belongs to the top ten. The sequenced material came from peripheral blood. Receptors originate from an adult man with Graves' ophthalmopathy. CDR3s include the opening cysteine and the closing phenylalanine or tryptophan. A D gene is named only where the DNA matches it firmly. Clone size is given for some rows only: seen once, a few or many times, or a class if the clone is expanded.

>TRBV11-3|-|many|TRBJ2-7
TGTGCCAGCGAGGGGGACTCCTACGAGCAGTACTTC
CASEGDSYEQYF
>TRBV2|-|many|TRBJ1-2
TGTGCCAGCAGTGAAGGACTTCTTGGCTACACCTTC
CASSEGLLGYTF
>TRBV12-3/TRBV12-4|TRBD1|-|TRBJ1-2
TGTGCCAGCAGTTACAAGGGACAGGGCGGTGGCTACACCTTC
CASSYKGQGGGYTF
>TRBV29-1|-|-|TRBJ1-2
TGCAGCGTTAGGACGGTTACAGGGTCCGTAAATGCGGACACCTTC
CSVRTVTGSVNADTF
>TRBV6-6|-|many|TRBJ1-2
TGTGCCAGTGGACCGGACCTACATGGCTACACCTTC
CASGPDLHGYTF
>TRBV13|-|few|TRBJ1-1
TGTGCCAGCAGGTCTGCCGGGAGGGGGACTGAAGCTTTCTTT
CASRSAGRGTEAFF
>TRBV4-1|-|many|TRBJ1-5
TGCGCCAGCAGCCAAGTCGGGGCGACTGGGGAGCCCCAGCATTTT
CASSQVGATGEPQHF
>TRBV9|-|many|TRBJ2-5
TGTGCCAGCAGCGAAGGTAAAGGGCACTTAGAGACCCAGTACTTC
CASSEGKGHLETQYF
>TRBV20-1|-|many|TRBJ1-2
TGCAGTGCCCCGCAGGGCAGGGATAACTATGGCTACACCTTC
CSAPQGRDNYGYTF
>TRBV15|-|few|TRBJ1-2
TGTGCCACCAGCAGAGTAGCGGGTCGGGGTGGCTACACCTTC
CATSRVAGRGGYTF
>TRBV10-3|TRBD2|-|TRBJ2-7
TGTGCCATTAATAGCGGGAGATCCTACGAGCAGTACTTC
CAINSGRSYEQYF
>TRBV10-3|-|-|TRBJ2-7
TGTGCCATCAGTGAGGCCGCAGGGGGGACAGTATACGAGCAGTACTTC
CAISEAAGGTVYEQYF
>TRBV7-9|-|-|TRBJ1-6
TGTGCCAGCAGCTTTTCCGCGCTGGGTGGTCGTTCACCCCTCCACTTT
CASSFSALGGRSPLHF
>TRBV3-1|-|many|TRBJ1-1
TGTGCCAGCAGCCAATCTGTTGGGGCTGAAGCTTTCTTT
CASSQSVGAEAFF
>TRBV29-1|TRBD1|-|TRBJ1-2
TGCAGCGTTGAACGGACAGGTTCTGGCTTCACCTTC
CSVERTGSGFTF
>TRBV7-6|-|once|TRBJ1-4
TGTGCCAGCAGCACAAGTTGGAGTGAAAAACTGTTTTTT
CASSTSWSEKLFF
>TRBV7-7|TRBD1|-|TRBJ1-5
TGTGCTAGCAGCCCCCGGACAGGGAACAATCAGCCCCAGCATTTT
CASSPRTGNNQPQHF
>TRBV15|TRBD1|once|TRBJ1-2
TGTGCCTGGCGCCCGACAGGGAACTATGGCTACACCTTC
CAWRPTGNYGYTF
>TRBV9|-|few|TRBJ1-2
TGTGCCAGCAGCGAGGGGGGGGGGCCAAACTATGGCTACACCTTC
CASSEGGGPNYGYTF
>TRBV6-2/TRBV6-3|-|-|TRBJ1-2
TGTGCCAGCAGTTACCCTGACAGGTCAGCTGGCTACACCTTC
CASSYPDRSAGYTF
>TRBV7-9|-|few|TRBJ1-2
TGTGCCAGCAGCCCGACGGGACTACAAAGCGGCTACACCTTC
CASSPTGLQSGYTF
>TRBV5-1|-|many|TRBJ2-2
TGCGCCAGCAGCTATCACACCGGGGAGCTGTTTTTT
CASSYHTGELFF
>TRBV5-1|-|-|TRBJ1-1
TGCGCCAGCAGACAGGAGGCAGTTGCCGGGGGCAGGACTGAAGCTTTCTTT
CASRQEAVAGGRTEAFF
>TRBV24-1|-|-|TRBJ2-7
TGTGCCACCAGCAGCTTGGACAACACCTACGAGCAGTACTTC
CATSSLDNTYEQYF
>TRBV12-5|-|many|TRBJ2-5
TGTGCTAGTGGTTTGAAAGAGACCCAGTACTTC
CASGLKETQYF
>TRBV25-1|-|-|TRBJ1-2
TGTGCCAGCAGTGATAAGGGATCCCCCTCCTATGGCTACACCTTC
CASSDKGSPSYGYTF
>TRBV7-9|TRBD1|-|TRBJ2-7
TGTGCCAGCAGCCCTCAGACAGGGGGCACCGGGGAGCAGTACTTC
CASSPQTGGTGEQYF
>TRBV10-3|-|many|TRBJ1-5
TGTGCCAGCAGTGAACGCGCAGGGCTTTATAGCAATCAGCCCCAGCATTTT
CASSERAGLYSNQPQHF
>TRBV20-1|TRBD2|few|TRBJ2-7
TGCAGTGCTAGTGGACTAGCGGGAGACTCCTACGAGCAGTACTTC
CSASGLAGDSYEQYF
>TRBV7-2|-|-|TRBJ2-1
TGTGCCAGCAGCTTAGCGAAGAACTGGCGGTTCTTC
CASSLAKNWRFF
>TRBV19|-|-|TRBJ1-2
TGTGCCATCAGTAACCCGACAGCTACCTATGGCTACACCTTC
CAISNPTATYGYTF